This TCR beta chain was profiled in a study of blood T cell repertoires in COVID-19. This table comes from immunoSEQ multiplex PCR, and its TCRdb copy is limited to in-frame clones, with some not included. The sample lists approximately 150,000 clones; about nine tenths were seen once. This CDR3 is 17 amino acids long. Losses at the gene ends were 4 bases for V and 1 base for J; bases not matched to a gene: 10. The receptor was isolated from a man in his fifties or sixties with active or convalescent COVID-19. The V call is TRBV5-7, the J call TRBJ2-7; 11 bases are a match to TRBD1. TRBV5-7 is placed among ORFs of uncertain function. Sequencing input: peripheral blood. CDR3 nucleotides: TGTGCCAGCAGCCCCAAGGCGGGACAGGGGGAATCCTACGAGCAGTACTTC. Its protein product is CASSPKAGQGESYEQYF.